A selection of T cell receptor beta chains follows, all from one sample in a study of blood T cell repertoires in COVID-19. Here immunoSEQ multiplex PCR was the method, and the copy in TCRdb shows in-frame clones only, minus some. This repertoire shows more than 200,000 clones, 84% found once; its top ten account for around 4%. Sequencing was done on a sample of peripheral blood. The receptors stem from a man between 50 and 59 years old with active or convalescent COVID-19. The conserved cysteine and the conserved F or W are not part of the CDR3 here.

j_gene: TRBJ1-5; v_gene: TRBV30; CDR3aa: AWSPQGNQPQH
j_gene: TRBJ2-7; v_gene: TRBV7-2; CDR3aa: ASSRTSGALYEQY
j_gene: TRBJ2-2; v_gene: TRBV18; CDR3aa: ASSPPGLAGIGELF
j_gene: TRBJ2-2; v_gene: TRBV4-1; CDR3aa: ASSQVDMGFNTGELF
j_gene: TRBJ2-2; v_gene: TRBV28; CDR3aa: ASSLPGQGTTGELF
j_gene: TRBJ1-4; v_gene: TRBV6-6; CDR3aa: ASSPDRAGEKLF
j_gene: TRBJ2-1; v_gene: TRBV4-1; CDR3aa: ASSQELRIRNEQF
j_gene: TRBJ2-5; v_gene: TRBV11-2; CDR3aa: ASSLTPWGLETQY
j_gene: TRBJ2-5; v_gene: TRBV7-6; CDR3aa: ASSLGTSGRETQY
j_gene: TRBJ1-2; v_gene: TRBV2; CDR3aa: ASTGSYYGYT
j_gene: TRBJ1-2; v_gene: TRBV3-1/TRBV3-2; CDR3aa: ASSPTHRPNYGYT
j_gene: TRBJ2-3; v_gene: TRBV7-2; CDR3aa: ASSPAGGLADTQY
j_gene: TRBJ2-2; v_gene: TRBV3-1/TRBV3-2; CDR3aa: ASSQELGLDEELF
j_gene: TRBJ2-7; v_gene: TRBV29-1; CDR3aa: SIAQGSYEQY
j_gene: TRBJ2-1; v_gene: TRBV6-2/TRBV6-3; CDR3aa: ASSYLGGEQF
j_gene: TRBJ1-5; v_gene: TRBV6-5; CDR3aa: ASSQFAGGEQPQH
j_gene: TRBJ2-1; v_gene: TRBV6-2/TRBV6-3; CDR3aa: ASSYSSGGFYNEQF
j_gene: TRBJ2-5; v_gene: TRBV5-1; CDR3aa: ASSFTSSRETQY
j_gene: TRBJ1-4; v_gene: TRBV29-1; CDR3aa: SVGRGERVF
j_gene: TRBJ1-2; v_gene: TRBV2; CDR3aa: ASSETGQGSYT
j_gene: TRBJ1-2; v_gene: TRBV5-1; CDR3aa: ASSFGTGEGYSYGYT
j_gene: TRBJ2-7; v_gene: TRBV27; CDR3aa: ASSEAGLSSYEQY
j_gene: TRBJ2-3; v_gene: TRBV3-1/TRBV3-2; CDR3aa: ASSQDQRPTDTQY
j_gene: TRBJ1-1; v_gene: TRBV6-6; CDR3aa: ASSQWTGPAVLNTEAF
j_gene: TRBJ2-7; v_gene: TRBV5-5; CDR3aa: ASSRKTDSYEQY
j_gene: TRBJ1-2; v_gene: TRBV2; CDR3aa: ASSERDRATYGYT
j_gene: TRBJ1-6; v_gene: TRBV6-5; CDR3aa: ATGLWGSPLH
j_gene: TRBJ1-2; v_gene: TRBV29-1; CDR3aa: SVGSLQQGNYGYT
j_gene: TRBJ1-4; v_gene: TRBV6-5; CDR3aa: ASSYLTGGEKLF
j_gene: TRBJ1-3; v_gene: TRBV4-3; CDR3aa: ASSQEDGGNTIY
j_gene: TRBJ2-2; v_gene: TRBV16; CDR3aa: ASSQSRGTGELF
j_gene: TRBJ2-7; v_gene: TRBV3-1/TRBV3-2; CDR3aa: ASSQNRGSYEQY
j_gene: TRBJ2-5; v_gene: TRBV7-3; CDR3aa: ASSRGLAGVETQY
j_gene: TRBJ2-7; v_gene: TRBV6-5; CDR3aa: AAGRGYEQY
j_gene: TRBJ1-2; v_gene: TRBV6-5; CDR3aa: ASIIDSPSGGYT
j_gene: TRBJ2-2; v_gene: TRBV7-8; CDR3aa: ASRYGQHVDTGELF
j_gene: TRBJ2-7; v_gene: TRBV30; CDR3aa: AWSKQGGYEQY
j_gene: TRBJ2-2; v_gene: TRBV6-1; CDR3aa: ASSVSASGYPGELF
j_gene: TRBJ1-1; v_gene: TRBV6-4; CDR3aa: ASSPEGQATTF
j_gene: TRBJ2-2; v_gene: TRBV7-2; CDR3aa: ASSLVTSGGTGELF
j_gene: TRBJ2-3; v_gene: TRBV5-1; CDR3aa: ASSLDTSTDTQY
j_gene: TRBJ1-1; v_gene: TRBV30; CDR3aa: AWSVPATNTEAF
j_gene: TRBJ1-1; v_gene: TRBV6-5; CDR3aa: ASSQQGIKTEAF
j_gene: TRBJ1-5; v_gene: TRBV19; CDR3aa: ASSPIASGNQPQH
j_gene: TRBJ2-3; v_gene: TRBV7-3; CDR3aa: ASSFSGGPDTQY
j_gene: TRBJ1-1; v_gene: TRBV13; CDR3aa: ASSPTGFLNTEAF
j_gene: TRBJ1-2; v_gene: TRBV27; CDR3aa: ASSLNRGQGPYT
j_gene: TRBJ1-2; v_gene: TRBV18; CDR3aa: ASSPGASDYGYT
j_gene: TRBJ2-2; v_gene: TRBV11-2; CDR3aa: ASSLSGGPNTGELF
j_gene: TRBJ1-1; v_gene: TRBV9; CDR3aa: ASSAGSGGPGVAF
j_gene: TRBJ1-1; v_gene: TRBV27; CDR3aa: ASSLGTDQNTEAF
j_gene: TRBJ1-5; v_gene: TRBV14; CDR3aa: ASSQGEGLSNQPQH
j_gene: TRBJ2-1; v_gene: TRBV6-5; CDR3aa: ASSPAGTSGHEQF
j_gene: TRBJ1-1; v_gene: TRBV7-8; CDR3aa: ASSLNPSGNTEAF
j_gene: TRBJ2-1; v_gene: TRBV3-1/TRBV3-2; CDR3aa: ASSQEQPGEQF
j_gene: TRBJ1-1; v_gene: TRBV18; CDR3aa: ASSPEAGNTEAF
j_gene: TRBJ2-3; v_gene: TRBV3-1/TRBV3-2; CDR3aa: ASSRNKGQLTDTQY
j_gene: TRBJ1-2; v_gene: TRBV4-2; CDR3aa: ASSQVGDRSGYT